This T cell receptor beta chain was recovered during a study of T cells in tumors after PD-1 blockade (dated by TCRdb to between 2018 and 2020). A note on the overall study: Exclusion criteria were prior checkpoint blockade, use of systemic immunosuppressants, or recent radiotherapy or other anti-cancer therapy within 4 weeks. Treatment consisted of either cemiplimab 350 mg every 2 weeks or pembrolizumab 200 mg every 3 weeks. A subset of patients also received ongoing daily vismodegib 150 mg during anti-PD-1 treatment. On average, peripheral blood samples yielded 33,000 or so unique clonotypes and 100,000 or so TCR templates (range roughly 24,679-290,000). Paired single-cell RNA and TCR sequencing was performed on site-matched tumors from BCC or SCC patients before and after anti-PD-1 therapy. To compare clonotypes in blood and tumor, bulk TCR sequencing was done on about 9 peripheral blood samples taken from 4 or 5 patients. RECIST version 1.1 was the standard used to evaluate clinical response.

As concerns this clone: Its antigen is currently not known. No much larger clone exists at a distance of one base, and base qualities are not known.

The immunoSEQ platform was used for deep TCRbeta sequencing. Regarding the original processing steps: Only productive rearrangements were exported from the immunoSEQ Analyzer for further analysis. T cell phenotypes were assigned to bulk TCRbeta clonotypes by matching to single-cell RNA+TCR-seq clones sharing the same TCRbeta sequence. Tumor enrichment of a clone was calculated by dividing the clone's tumor frequency by the clone's PBMC frequency, both taken from bulk TCR sequencing. GLIPH was used to sort TCRs into specificity groups, which are clusters of distinct TCRs that likely recognize common antigens through shared CDR3 motifs. In TCRdb, the immuneACCESS table is reduced to in-frame sequences with V and J assigned. These tables do not hold every clone; where another copy was compared, an unresolved V gene accounts for under half, and the others remain unexplained. D and trimming were read from the DNA, whereas the V and J calls and clone size are those reported in that table. A total of about 25,000 clones appear in this sample, nearly 85% of them only once. The top ten clonotypes cover roughly 12% of the sample.

The time point label corresponds to: after anti-PD-1 therapy. Genomic DNA extracted from tumor biopsies or peripheral blood was used for bulk TCRbeta sequencing, with input ranging from about 600 ng to 6,004 ng. Histologically proven advanced or metastatic basal or squamous cell carcinoma was present in all patients, all of whom were poor candidates for surgical resection. Of the approximately ten patients making up the basal cell carcinoma cohort, roughly eight underwent bulk tumor TCR sequencing. The V end loses 0 bases and the J end loses 3 bases, and a stretch of 14 bases separates them. Taken from cysteine to phenylalanine, the CDR3 has 17 residues. The only DNA kept is the CDR3, 51 bases in frame from the first base. Taken from the germline V gene (reference sequence), the CDR1 and CDR2 loops are LNHDA and SQIVND. The paper as a whole reports these results and caveats: The source of novel T cell clones was not identified and could include lymphoid organs or rare unexpanded clones within the tumor or its periphery. About 41% of tumor TCR clonotypes were found in blood, and some novel exhausted tumor clones appeared in pre-treatment blood, suggesting peripheral recruitment.

The sequencing here drew on PBMCs, taken after anti-PD-1 treatment. This clonotype was sampled from a human donor with basal cell carcinoma. This chain is built from TRBV19 and TRBJ2-2, and perhaps TRBD2 as D gene, on 6 matching bases. DNA sequence: TGTGCCAGTAGTATAGATCGGGGGTCGTGGGACACCGGGGAGCTGTTTTTT. Its amino acids are CASSIDRGSWDTGELFF.